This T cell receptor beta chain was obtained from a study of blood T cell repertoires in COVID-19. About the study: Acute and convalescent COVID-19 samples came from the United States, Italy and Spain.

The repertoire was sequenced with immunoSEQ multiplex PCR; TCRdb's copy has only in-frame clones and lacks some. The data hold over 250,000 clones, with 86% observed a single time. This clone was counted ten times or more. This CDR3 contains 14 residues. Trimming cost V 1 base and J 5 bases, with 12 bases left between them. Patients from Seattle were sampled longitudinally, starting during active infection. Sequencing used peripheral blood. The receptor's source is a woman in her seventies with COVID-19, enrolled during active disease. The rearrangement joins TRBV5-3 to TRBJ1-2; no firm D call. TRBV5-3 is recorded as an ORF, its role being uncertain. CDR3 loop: CARSLLVAPYGYTF. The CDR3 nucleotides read TGTGCCAGAAGCTTGTTGGTAGCCCCGTATGGCTACACCTTC.